The source of this T cell receptor beta chain is a study of early stage breast cancer tumors. Study-wide context: About 70% of the 16 invasive tumors were ER+, PR+ and HER2-.

Here immunoSEQ multiplex PCR was the method, and the copy in TCRdb shows in-frame clones only, minus some. The table has about 48,000 clones, 65% to 90% seen once; the top ten hold around 1.3%. As to this clone: Its antigen is still unknown.

The CDR3 loop spans 15 amino acids. J lost 4 bases, V lost 6 bases, and 5 bases had no gene match. CDR1 and CDR2 from the germline V gene are MNHEY and SVGAGI. Study results and caveats: Bulk DNA sequencing of unsorted cells missed chain pairing and markers.

The material sequenced was blood. This TCR came from a person aged 50-59 years with breast cancer. This rearrangement joins TRBV6-5 to TRBJ2-1; 11 nucleotides line up with TRBD2. In DNA form, the CDR3 reads TGTGCCAGCAGCCCGGGACTAGCGGATTACAATGAGCAGTTCTTC. Translating it yields CASSPGLADYNEQFF.